These 18 T cell receptor beta chains were all obtained from the same sample, sequenced in a study of T cell changes during pregnancy in multiple sclerosis. Sequencing used immunoSEQ multiplex PCR; TCRdb keeps in-frame clones, though not all of them. The table has about 45,000 clones, roughly 96% seen once. The starting material was peripheral blood, obtained in the second trimester of pregnancy. The source is a female donor with multiple sclerosis, enrolled in a pregnancy study.

As DNA, the CDR3 is TGTGCCAGCAGCTTAGTAGTGGGGGCAGGGAGGGGGAACACTGAAGCTTTCTTT. This translates into CASSLVVGAGRGNTEAFF. The chain carries TRBV7-2 and TRBJ1-1; perhaps TRBD1 as D (6 bases). Trimming left V 1 base short and J 1 base short, with 19 bases between. CDR3 length equals 18 residues. Per germline, CDR1 SGHTA and CDR2 FQGNSA.

V and J are TRBV4-3 and TRBJ2-2; 7 nucleotides agree with TRBD1. Germline V gene data show CDR1 as LGHNA and CDR2 as YSLEER. The CDR3 contains 14 residues. V lost 8 bases, J lost 5 bases, and 8 bases stayed unmatched. The CDR3 protein is CASAQGEYTGELFF. CDR3 nucleotides: TGCGCCAGCGCCCAGGGGGAATATACCGGGGAGCTGTTTTTT.

This clone has a single count. The chain recombines TRBV6-1 with TRBJ1-1, with 7 bases matching TRBD1. After removal of 4 bases from V and 1 base from J, the junction contained 0 bases not matched to a gene. Germline V gene lookup returns CDR1 MNHNS and CDR2 SASEGT. The CDR3 length is 13 residues. The DNA of the CDR3 is TGTGCCAGCAGTGGACAGGGGAACACTGAAGCTTTCTTT. Translation: CASSGQGNTEAFF.

The chain employs TRBV19 and TRBJ1-2; a possible D gene is TRBD1 (6 bases). Trimming removed 0 bases from V and 0 bases from J, with 8 bases in between. The CDR3 length is 15 residues. Germline assignment: CDR1 LNHDA and CDR2 SQIVND (reference sequence). CDR3 residues: CASSIDRGTNYGYTF. CDR3 nucleotides: TGTGCCAGTAGTATAGATAGGGGGACTAACTATGGCTACACCTTC.

This chain joins TRBV25-1 and TRBJ1-1, with D possibly TRBD1 on 5 matching bases. Per germline, CDR1 MGHDK and CDR2 SYGVNS. This CDR3 contains 17 residues. Trimming left V 2 bases short and J 4 bases short, with 20 bases between. This CDR3 reads CASSEGDTRGGGTEAFF. CDR3 coding DNA: TGTGCCAGCAGTGAAGGAGACACAAGGGGAGGTGGCACTGAAGCTTTCTTT.

V and J are TRBV5-4 and TRBJ1-3; D may be TRBD1 (6 bases). V was shortened by 0 bases and J by 4 bases, with 11 bases between the two germline ends. The germline CDR1 and CDR2 sequences are SGHNT and YYREEE (reference sequence). The length of the CDR3 is 15 residues. The CDR3 region is CASSLGTVPGNTIYF. CDR3 nucleotides: TGTGCCAGCAGCTTGGGGACAGTCCCAGGAAACACCATATATTTT.

The rearrangement uses TRBV5-1 and TRBJ1-6, with unresolved D. V was cut by 4 bases and J by 4 bases, with 18 bases left in between. CDR3 length: 17 residues. Germline V CDR1 and CDR2: SGHRS, YFSETQ. The CDR3 DNA is TGCGCCAGCAGCCGAGGGATCGGCCTCGGGTATAATTCACCCCTCCACTTT. Translated, it gives CASSRGIGLGYNSPLHF.

The chain combines TRBV19 with TRBJ2-1; D ambiguous. The CDR3 has 12 residues. Germline CDR1 reads LNHDA; CDR2 reads SQIVND (reference sequence). The V and J ends lost 3 bases and 4 bases respectively, with 4 bases between them. The CDR3 region is CASSMTYNEQFF. The DNA for the CDR3 is TGTGCCAGTAGTATGACATACAATGAGCAGTTCTTC.

The J gene is TRBJ1-5, the V gene TRBV2; 7 bases fit TRBD1. The CDR3 has 15 residues. CDR1 is SNHLY, CDR2 FYNNEI, per germline. With 2 bases clipped from V and 9 bases from J, the junction kept 10 bases outside the gene matches. The chain's CDR3 is CASSERQGGRWPQHF. CDR3 coding DNA: TGTGCCAGCAGTGAACGACAGGGAGGTAGATGGCCCCAGCATTTT. The variable domain in full, with the rest retrieved from reference TRBV2 and TRBJ1-5, is EPEVTQTPSHQVTQMGQEVILRCVPISNHLYFYWYRQILGQKVEFLVSFYNNEISEKSEIFDDQFSVERPDGSNFTLKIRSTKLEDSAMYFCASSERQGGRWPQHFGDGTRLSIL.

J is TRBJ2-2 and V is TRBV4-2; D is possibly TRBD1 (5 bases). Germline V CDR1 and CDR2: LGHNA, YNFKEQ. This CDR3 is 17 amino acids long. Trimming cost V 2 bases and J 0 bases, with 13 bases left between them. The CDR3 sequence is CASSQPSSTANTGELFF. DNA of the CDR3: TGTGCCAGCAGCCAACCATCCTCGACAGCGAACACCGGGGAGCTGTTTTTT.

This clone occurred once. This chain links TRBV30 with TRBJ1-5, with a tentative D call TRBD1 (5 bases). Per germline, CDR1 GTSNPN and CDR2 SVGIG (reference sequence). Between the trimmed V and J ends, which lost 3 bases and 3 bases, there was a span of 9 bases. This CDR3 has 13 amino acids. CDR3 protein: CAWSGGHNQPQHF. The CDR3 nucleotides are TGTGCCTGGAGCGGGGGTCACAATCAGCCCCAGCATTTT.

This sequence joins TRBV13 and TRBJ2-5, with D perhaps matching TRBD1 (5 bases). Trimming took 7 bases from V and 0 from J, leaving 15 bases between them. The CDR3 length is 15 residues. Germline assignment: CDR1 PRHDT and CDR2 FYEKMQ (reference sequence). CDR3 protein: CASTSGAEYQETQYF. CDR3 DNA: TGTGCCAGCACCTCTGGGGCCGAATACCAAGAGACCCAGTACTTC.

The rearrangement uses TRBV4-2 and TRBJ2-7; D uncertain. Germline CDR1 LGHNA, CDR2 YNFKEQ. V was pared by 3 bases and J by 0 bases, with 9 bases between. CDR3 size: 14 residues. Here the CDR3 reads CASSQFANSYEQYF. The CDR3 region has the DNA TGTGCCAGCAGCCAGTTCGCGAACTCCTACGAGCAGTACTTC.

This clone was seen more than once but under ten times. The V and J genes are TRBV29-1 and TRBJ1-1, with D maybe TRBD1 (6 bases). V was shortened by 6 bases and J by 4 bases, with 15 bases between the two germline ends. CDR3 length: 13 amino acids. Germline CDR1 is SQVTM and CDR2 is ANQGSEA. This chain's CDR3 is CSVVEGGSTEAFF. The DNA of the CDR3 is TGCAGCGTCGTCGAGGGGGGGAGCACTGAAGCTTTCTTT.

This clone was observed once. V gene TRBV6-5 combines with J gene TRBJ2-7, with TRBD1 matching 7 bases. The junction had 9 bases not matched to a gene; V was cut back by 6 bases and J by 1 base. Looked up from germline, CDR1 is MNHEY and CDR2 is SVGAGI. This CDR3 is 15 amino acids long. The CDR3 here is CASSPSDRASYEQYF. The CDR3 DNA reads as TGTGCCAGCAGCCCATCCGACAGGGCGTCCTACGAGCAGTACTTC.

V usage is TRBV9 and J usage is TRBJ1-3, with 7 bases that match TRBD1. V was clipped by 0 bases and J by 4 bases; unmatched bases: 4. Looked up from germline, CDR1 is SGDLS and CDR2 is YYNGEE. This CDR3 has 15 residues. The CDR3 DNA is TGTGCCAGCAGCGTAGGGCACAGGGGAGGAAACACCATATATTTT. Encoded protein: CASSVGHRGGNTIYF.

The genes are TRBV6-5 and TRBJ1-5, with D possibly matching TRBD1 (6 bases). The germline V gene has CDR1 MNHEY and CDR2 SVGAGI. The germline V and J ends were trimmed by 9 bases and 1 base, with 13 bases remaining between them. This CDR3 is built from 14 residues. CDR3 nucleotide sequence: TGTGCCAGTATGGGGGCCAAAAGCAATCAGCCCCAGCATTTT. This gives the protein CASMGAKSNQPQHF.

This rearrangement joins TRBV7-2 to TRBJ1-2; 7 nucleotides match TRBD1. The CDR3 consists of 16 residues. CDR1 is SGHTA and CDR2 is FQGNSA in the germline V gene. J gave up 3 bases and V 3 bases, and 10 bases lay outside the gene matches. CDR3 nucleotides: TGTGCCAGCAGCTTTCGACAGGGTTTGATGGACTATGGCTACACCTTC. Protein sequence: CASSFRQGLMDYGYTF.